This T cell receptor beta chain originates from a study of T cell repertoires in cytomegalovirus infection. Across the study: Recently identified HLA-C-restricted and well-studied HLA-B-restricted CMV epitopes were used.

TCRdb redid the calling of the reads with MiXCR, one entry per CDR3 protein. Here the sample spans 900,000 to 950,000 distinct CDR3 sequences, roughly 30% being singletons. Trimming removed 2 bases from V and 3 bases from J, with 16 bases in between. Germline V CDR1 and CDR2: SGHVS, FNYEAQ. This CDR3 has 16 amino acids. In regard to this clonotype: Its antigen is still unknown. A clone one base away is much larger, so this may be a read error.

Study findings and constraints: Cumulative public TCR beta family frequency identified CMV carriers with the relevant HLA.

The input for sequencing was cultured CD8+ T cells from PBMCs, taken from culture after CMV antigen stimulation. The V gene is TRBV7-6, the J gene TRBJ1-2, with D unresolved. The receptor's source is a human donor in good health (CMV status not recorded). Some clones in this sample may be carry-over from other donors' samples. The chain's CDR3 is CASSLFSWGADYGYTF. Here the CDR3 DNA reads TGTGCCAGCAGCTTATTTTCGTGGGGAGCTGACTATGGCTACACCTTC. Filled out from reference TRBV7-6 and TRBJ1-2, the complete variable domain reads GAGVSQSPRYKVTKRGQDVALRCDPISGHVSLYWYRQALGQGPEFLTYFNYEAQQDKSGLPNDRFSAERPEGSISTLTIQRTEQRDSAMYRCASSLFSWGADYGYTFGSGTRLTVV.